This TCR beta chain was identified during a study of cytomegalovirus exposure and HLA in healthy donors. Whole-study results and caveats: Within an earlier analysis, most TCR beta V segments proved productive either about 90% or about 30% of the time. The study recorded about 160 TCR beta chains that were cytomegalovirus-associated.

Losses at the gene ends were 6 bases for V and 1 base for J; bases not matched to a gene: 8. Per the germline V gene, CDR1 is MNHNS and CDR2 is SASEGT. CDR3 size: 15 residues. Donors consisted of healthy bone marrow donors. Comments on this clone: Its antigen is unidentified.

PCR primers comprised 60 Vbeta and 13 Jbeta primers. Only in-frame clones appear in the TCRdb table, and some are missing; sequencing was by immunoSEQ multiplex PCR. Among 110,000 to 150,000 clones listed, 65% to 90% were seen once. Sequencing was carried out using PBMCs. The clonotype originates from a female donor in good health and CMV-seronegative. This chain links TRBV6-1 with TRBJ2-5, with 7 bases that match TRBD1. DNA for the CDR3: TGTGCCAGCAGGGAACTCACAGGGGCCCAAGAGACCCAGTACTTC. Its protein is CASRELTGAQETQYF.